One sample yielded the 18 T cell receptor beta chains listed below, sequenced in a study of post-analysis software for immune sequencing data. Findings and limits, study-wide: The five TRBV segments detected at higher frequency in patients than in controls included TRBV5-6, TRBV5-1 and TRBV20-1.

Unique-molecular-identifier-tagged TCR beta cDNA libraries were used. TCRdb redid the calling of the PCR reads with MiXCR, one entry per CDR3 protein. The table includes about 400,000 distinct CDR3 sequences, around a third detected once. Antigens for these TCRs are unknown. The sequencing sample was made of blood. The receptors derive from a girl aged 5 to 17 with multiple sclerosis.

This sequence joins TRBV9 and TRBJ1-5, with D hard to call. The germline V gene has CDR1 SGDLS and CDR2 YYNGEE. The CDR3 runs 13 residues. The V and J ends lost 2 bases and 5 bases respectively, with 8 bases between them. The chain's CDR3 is CASSVGTHQPQHF. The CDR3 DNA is TGTGCCAGCAGCGTCGGCACCCATCAGCCCCAGCATTTT. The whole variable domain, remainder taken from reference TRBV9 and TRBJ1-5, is DSGVTQTPKHLITATGQRVTLRCSPRSGDLSVYWYQQSLDQGLQFLIQYYNGEERAKGNILERFSAQQFPDLHSELNLSSLELGDSALYFCASSVGTHQPQHFGDGTRLSIL.

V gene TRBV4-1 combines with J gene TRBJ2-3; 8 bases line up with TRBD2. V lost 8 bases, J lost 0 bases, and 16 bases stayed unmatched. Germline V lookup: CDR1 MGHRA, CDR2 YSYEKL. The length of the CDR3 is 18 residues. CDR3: CASALVAGTPSSTDTQYF. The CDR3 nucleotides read TGCGCCAGCGCACTGGTAGCGGGGACTCCCTCTAGCACAGATACGCAGTATTTT.

For the CDR3, the DNA is TGTGCCAGCAGCCAGCTACTTGCGGGGGGGGGCTACACCTTC. This translates into CASSQLLAGGGYTF. This chain links TRBV9 with TRBJ1-2, with D perhaps TRBD1 (5 bases). Trimming cost V 4 bases and J 8 bases, with 18 bases left between them. The germline V gene has CDR1 SGDLS and CDR2 YYNGEE. This CDR3 is 14 amino acids long. Combining the CDR3 with reference TRBV9 and TRBJ1-2 gives the whole variable domain DSGVTQTPKHLITATGQRVTLRCSPRSGDLSVYWYQQSLDQGLQFLIQYYNGEERAKGNILERFSAQQFPDLHSELNLSSLELGDSALYFCASSQLLAGGGYTFGSGTRLTVV.

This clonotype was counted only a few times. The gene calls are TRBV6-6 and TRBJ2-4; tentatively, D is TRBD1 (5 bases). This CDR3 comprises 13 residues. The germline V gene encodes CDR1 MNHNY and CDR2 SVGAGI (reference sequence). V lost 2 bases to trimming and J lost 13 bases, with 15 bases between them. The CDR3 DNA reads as TGTGCCAGCAGTTACCTAGGGGCTGGTGAGCAGTACTTC. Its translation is CASSYLGAGEQYF.

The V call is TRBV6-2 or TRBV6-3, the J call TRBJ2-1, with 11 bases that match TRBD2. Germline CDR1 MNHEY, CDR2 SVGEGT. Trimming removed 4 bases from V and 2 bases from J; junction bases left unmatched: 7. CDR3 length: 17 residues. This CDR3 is CASSFALAGGAYNEQFF. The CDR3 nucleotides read TGTGCCAGCAGTTTCGCTCTAGCGGGGGGAGCCTACAATGAGCAGTTCTTC.

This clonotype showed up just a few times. The CDR3 is CASSLAIAGGNNEQFF. In DNA, the CDR3 is TGTGCCAGCAGCTTAGCGATAGCGGGGGGGAACAATGAGCAGTTCTTC. The chain joins TRBV7-9 to TRBJ2-1, with 11 bases aligning to TRBD2. The germline V gene encodes CDR1 SEHNR and CDR2 FQNEAQ (reference sequence). Losses at the gene ends were 0 bases for V and 5 bases for J; bases not matched to a gene: 3. The CDR3 is 16 residues long.

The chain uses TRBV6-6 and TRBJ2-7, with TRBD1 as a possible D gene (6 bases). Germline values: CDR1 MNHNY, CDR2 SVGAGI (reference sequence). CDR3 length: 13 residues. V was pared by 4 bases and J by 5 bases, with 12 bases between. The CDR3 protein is CASSFQGPDEQYF. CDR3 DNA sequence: TGTGCCAGCAGTTTCCAGGGGCCCGACGAGCAGTACTTC.

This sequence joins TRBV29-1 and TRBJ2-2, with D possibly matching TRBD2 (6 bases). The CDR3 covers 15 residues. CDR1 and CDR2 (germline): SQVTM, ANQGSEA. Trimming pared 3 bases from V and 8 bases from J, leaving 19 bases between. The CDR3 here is CSVDTIPGEAGELFF. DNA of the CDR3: TGCAGCGTTGATACTATCCCGGGGGAGGCTGGGGAGCTGTTTTTT.

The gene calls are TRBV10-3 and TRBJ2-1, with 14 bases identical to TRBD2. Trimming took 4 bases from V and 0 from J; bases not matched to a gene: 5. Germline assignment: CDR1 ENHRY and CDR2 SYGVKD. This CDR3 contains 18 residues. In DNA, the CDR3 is TGTGCCATCAGTGGACTAGCGGGGGGGGCAAACTCCTACAATGAGCAGTTCTTC. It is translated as CAISGLAGGANSYNEQFF.

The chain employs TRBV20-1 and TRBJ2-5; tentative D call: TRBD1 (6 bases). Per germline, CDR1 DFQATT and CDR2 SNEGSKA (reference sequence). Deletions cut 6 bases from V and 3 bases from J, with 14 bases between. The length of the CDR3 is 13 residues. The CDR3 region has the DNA TGCAGTGCCCCTGACAGGACCGAAGAGACCCAGTACTTC. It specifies CSAPDRTEETQYF.

CDR3 bases: TGTGCCAGCCGGGGCACGGGGCGGGGGGATGAGCAGTTCTTC. Amino acids: CASRGTGRGDEQFF. The J gene is TRBJ2-1, the V gene TRBV7-2, with TRBD2 matching 8 bases. The CDR3 loop spans 14 amino acids. The V gene end was trimmed by 8 bases and the J gene end by 8 bases; junction bases not matched to a gene: 11. Looked up from germline, CDR1 is SGHTA and CDR2 is FQGNSA.

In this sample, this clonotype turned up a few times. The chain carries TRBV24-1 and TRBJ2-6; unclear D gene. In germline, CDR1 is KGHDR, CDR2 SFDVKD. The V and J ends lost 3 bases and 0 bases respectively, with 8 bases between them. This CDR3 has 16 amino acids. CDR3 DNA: TGTGCCACCAGTGATCCTCTGACCTCTGGGGCCAACGTCCTGACTTTC. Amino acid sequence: CATSDPLTSGANVLTF.

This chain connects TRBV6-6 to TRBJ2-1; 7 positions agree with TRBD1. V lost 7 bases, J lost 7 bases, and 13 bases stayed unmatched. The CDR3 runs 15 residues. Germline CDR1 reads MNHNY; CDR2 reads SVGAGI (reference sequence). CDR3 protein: CASILGEQGINEQFF. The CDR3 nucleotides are TGTGCCAGCATCCTAGGGGAACAGGGGATAAATGAGCAGTTCTTC.

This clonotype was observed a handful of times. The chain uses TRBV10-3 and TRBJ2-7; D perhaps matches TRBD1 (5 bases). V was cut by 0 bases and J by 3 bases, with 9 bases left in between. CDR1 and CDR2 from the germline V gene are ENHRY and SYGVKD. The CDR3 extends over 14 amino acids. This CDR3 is CAISESQGFYEQYF. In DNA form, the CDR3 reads TGTGCCATCAGTGAGTCGCAGGGTTTCTACGAGCAGTACTTC.

The DNA for the CDR3 is TGTGCCAGCAGCCTTCCGGCGGGGGGACAAGAGACCCAGTACTTC. Its translation is CASSLPAGGQETQYF. V is TRBV6-2 or TRBV6-3 and J is TRBJ2-5, with 8 bases that match TRBD2. The V segment lost 6 bases and the J segment 2 bases; nucleotides outside the gene matches: 8. The CDR3 extends over 15 amino acids. Per the germline V gene, CDR1 is MNHEY and CDR2 is SVGEGT.

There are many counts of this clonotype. CDR3 sequence: CSRGGSSYNEQFF. DNA of the CDR3: TGCAGCCGCGGGGGGAGCTCCTACAATGAGCAGTTCTTC. The chain has TRBV20-1 and TRBJ2-1; the match to TRBD2 covers 8 bases. This CDR3 region has 13 residues. The V gene's germline CDR1 is DFQATT and CDR2 SNEGSKA (reference sequence).

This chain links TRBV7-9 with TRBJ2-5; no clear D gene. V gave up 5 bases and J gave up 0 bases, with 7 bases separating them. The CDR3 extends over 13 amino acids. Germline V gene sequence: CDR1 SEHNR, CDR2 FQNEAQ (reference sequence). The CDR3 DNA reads TGTGCCAGCAGCCCCCGGGACCAAGAGACCCAGTACTTC. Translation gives CASSPRDQETQYF.

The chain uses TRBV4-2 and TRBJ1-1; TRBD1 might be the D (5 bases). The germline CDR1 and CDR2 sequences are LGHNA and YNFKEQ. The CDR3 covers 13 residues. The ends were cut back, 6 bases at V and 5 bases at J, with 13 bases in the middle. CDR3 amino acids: CASREGGGTEAFF. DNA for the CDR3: TGTGCCAGCAGGGAAGGTGGGGGTACTGAAGCTTTCTTT.